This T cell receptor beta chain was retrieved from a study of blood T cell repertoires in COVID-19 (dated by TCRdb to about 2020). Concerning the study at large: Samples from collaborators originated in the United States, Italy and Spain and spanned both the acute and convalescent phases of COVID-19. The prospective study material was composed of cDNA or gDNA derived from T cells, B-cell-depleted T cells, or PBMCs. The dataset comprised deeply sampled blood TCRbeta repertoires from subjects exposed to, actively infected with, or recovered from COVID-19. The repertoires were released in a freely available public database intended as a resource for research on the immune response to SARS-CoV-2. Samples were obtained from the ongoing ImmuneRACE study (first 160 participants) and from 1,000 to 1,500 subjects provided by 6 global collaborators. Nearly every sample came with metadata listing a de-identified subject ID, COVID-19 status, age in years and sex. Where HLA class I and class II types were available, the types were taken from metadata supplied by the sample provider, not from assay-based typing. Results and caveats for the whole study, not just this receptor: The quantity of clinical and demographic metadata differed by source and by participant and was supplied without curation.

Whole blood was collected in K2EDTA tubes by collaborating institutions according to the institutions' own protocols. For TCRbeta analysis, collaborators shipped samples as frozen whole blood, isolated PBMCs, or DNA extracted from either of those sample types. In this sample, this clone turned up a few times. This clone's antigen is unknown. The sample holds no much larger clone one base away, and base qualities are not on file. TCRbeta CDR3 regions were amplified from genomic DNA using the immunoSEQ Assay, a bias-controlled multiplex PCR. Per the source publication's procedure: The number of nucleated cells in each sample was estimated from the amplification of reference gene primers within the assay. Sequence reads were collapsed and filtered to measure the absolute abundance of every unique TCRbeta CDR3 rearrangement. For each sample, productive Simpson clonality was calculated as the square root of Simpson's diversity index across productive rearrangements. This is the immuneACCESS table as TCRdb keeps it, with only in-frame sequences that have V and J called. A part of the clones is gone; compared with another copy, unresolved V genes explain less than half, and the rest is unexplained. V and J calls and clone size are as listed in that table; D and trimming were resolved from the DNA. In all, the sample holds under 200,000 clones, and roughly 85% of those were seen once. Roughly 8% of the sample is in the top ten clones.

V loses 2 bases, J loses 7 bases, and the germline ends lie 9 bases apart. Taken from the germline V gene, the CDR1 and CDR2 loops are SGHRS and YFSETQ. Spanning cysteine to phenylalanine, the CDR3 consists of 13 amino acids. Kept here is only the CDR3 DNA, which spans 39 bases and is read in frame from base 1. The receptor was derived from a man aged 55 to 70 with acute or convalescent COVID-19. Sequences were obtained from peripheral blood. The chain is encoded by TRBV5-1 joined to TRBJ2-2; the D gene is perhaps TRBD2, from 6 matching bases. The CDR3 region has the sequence CASSFGGGGELFF. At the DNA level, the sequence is TGCGCCAGCAGCTTTGGGGGAGGCGGGGAGCTGTTTTTT. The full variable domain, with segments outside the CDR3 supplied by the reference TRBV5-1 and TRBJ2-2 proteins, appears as KAGVTQTPRYLIKTRGQQVTLSCSPISGHRSVSWYQQTPGQGLQFLFEYFSETQRNKGNFPGRFSGRQFSNSRSEMNVSTLELGDSALYLCASSFGGGGELFFGEGSRLTVL.